This T cell receptor (beta chain) was captured by sequencing in a study of Tregs in tolerant kidney transplant recipients. Comment on this clone: The target antigen is unknown.

Germline V gene data show CDR1 as MNHNY and CDR2 as SVGAGI (reference sequence). The CDR3 consists of 14 residues. Trimming took off 8 bases at V and 4 bases at J, with 18 bases between the two ends. Produced via immunoSEQ multiplex PCR; TCRdb's table is partial and in-frame only. Among about 19,000 clones listed, 50% to 70% were seen once. The sequenced sample was Tregs from blood cultured with allogeneic cells. The chain joins TRBV6-6 to TRBJ2-7; D may be TRBD1 or TRBD2 (6 bases each). The TCR comes from a human donor in good health. As DNA, the CDR3 is TGTGCCAGCCACTCCGCGGCGGGACATTACGAGCAGTACTTC. Protein sequence: CASHSAAGHYEQYF.